The rows below give T cell receptor beta chains drawn from one sample of a study of blood T cell repertoires in COVID-19. Assay used: immunoSEQ multiplex PCR; TCRdb lists only in-frame clones, some missing. The sample holds some 250,000 clones; around 90% are singletons and the top ten take 0.7% to 0.85%. Input material: peripheral blood. Source of these receptors: a woman aged 25-40 years with acute or convalescent COVID-19. Both conserved end residues are part of each CDR3. Each record gives: V gene, J gene, CDR3 length, CDR3 protein.

>TRBV7-8|TRBJ2-2|16
CASSLVGTANTGELFF
>TRBV4-2|TRBJ1-5|17
CASSQGNTGVFNQPQHF
>TRBV19|TRBJ2-4|19
CASSIAGTSGVIAKNIQYF
>TRBV6-5|TRBJ2-7|14
CASSYGLPTYEQYF
>TRBV27|TRBJ2-7|14
CASSSMDKYYEQYF
>TRBV19|TRBJ1-1|15
CASSIKGAVGTEAFF
>TRBV30|TRBJ2-7|15
CAWSVGYGRAPEQYF
>TRBV5-8|TRBJ2-3|16
CASSLFTGGRTDTQYF
>TRBV7-8|TRBJ2-7|14
CASSPPDSSYEQYF
>TRBV6-1|TRBJ2-1|14
CASSLPGGSYEQFF
>TRBV7-7|TRBJ2-1|17
CASSLSFWASGHNEQFF
>TRBV4-1|TRBJ1-3|17
CASSQVETGRLLDTIYF
>TRBV7-9|TRBJ2-7|17
CASSLSSGRHTTYEQYF
>TRBV7-8|TRBJ2-7|14
CASSLQTGTYEQYF
>TRBV5-6|TRBJ1-6|14
CASSLTGGDSPLHF
>TRBV11-2|TRBJ2-1|17
CASSLVGTSGANNEQFF
>TRBV12-3/TRBV12-4|TRBJ2-2|13
CASSPQGAGELFF
>TRBV19|TRBJ2-3|14
CASSFGTVTDTQYF
>TRBV2|TRBJ1-1|14
CASSVNRWNTEAFF
>TRBV30|TRBJ2-1|15
CAWSARGRVLNEQFF
>TRBV19|TRBJ1-4|18
CASSPRGTGDATNEKLFF
>TRBV6-2/TRBV6-3|TRBJ2-3|16
CASSSREGVSTDTQYF
>TRBV21-1|TRBJ1-1|11
CASSKGIEAFF
>TRBV6-2/TRBV6-3|TRBJ1-5|14
CASSRTGLNQPQHF
>TRBV6-1|TRBJ1-1|14
CASSEYYKNTEAFF
>TRBV19|TRBJ2-1|15
CASSRRLATYNEQFF
>TRBV6-2/TRBV6-3|TRBJ2-1|19
CASSYSGMETGGIFNEQFF
>TRBV9|TRBJ2-5|17
CASSVGPWTGQGETQYF